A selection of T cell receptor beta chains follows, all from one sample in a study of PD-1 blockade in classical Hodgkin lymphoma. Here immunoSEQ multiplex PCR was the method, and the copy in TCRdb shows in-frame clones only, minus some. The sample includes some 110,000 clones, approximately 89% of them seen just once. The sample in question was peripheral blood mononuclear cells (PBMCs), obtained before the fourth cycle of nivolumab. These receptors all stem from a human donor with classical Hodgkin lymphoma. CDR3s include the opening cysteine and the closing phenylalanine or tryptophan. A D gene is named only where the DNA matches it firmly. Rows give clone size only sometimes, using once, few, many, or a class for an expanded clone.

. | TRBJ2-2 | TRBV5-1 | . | TGCGCCAGCAGCTTGGAAAGTCCGGACACCGGGGAGCTGTTTTTT | CASSLESPDTGELFF
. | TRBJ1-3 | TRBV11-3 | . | TGTGCCAGCAGCCGGACAGCTGGAAACACCATATATTTT | CASSRTAGNTIYF
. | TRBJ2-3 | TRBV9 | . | TGTGCCAGCAGCGTTGGGGGAGGTATCACAGATACGCAGTATTTT | CASSVGGGITDTQYF
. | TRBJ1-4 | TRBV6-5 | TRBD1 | TGTGCCAGCAGTACGGACAGGACGCGAAATGAAAAACTGTTTTTT | CASSTDRTRNEKLFF
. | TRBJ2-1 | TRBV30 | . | TGTGCCTGGAAAGGTTGGCAGAATGAGCAGTTCTTC | CAWKGWQNEQFF
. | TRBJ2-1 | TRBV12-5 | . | TGTGCTAGTGGTTTCGGCGGAGAACAGTTCTTC | CASGFGGEQFF
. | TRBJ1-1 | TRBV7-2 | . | TGTGCCAGCAGCCCCCCGGCTGTGGCAGGGGAAGCTTTCTTT | CASSPPAVAGEAFF
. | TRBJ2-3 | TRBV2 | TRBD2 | TGTGCCAGCAGTGAAGCGTTTTTACTAGGGACTAGCGGTACCACAGATACGCAGTATTTT | CASSEAFLLGTSGTTDTQYF
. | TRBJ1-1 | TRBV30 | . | TGTGCCTGGAGGCGGGGGGGGATTTCTGAAGCTTTCTTT | CAWRRGGISEAFF
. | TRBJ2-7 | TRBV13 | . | TGTGCCAGCAGCTTAGGAGGGTCCAACGAGCAGTACTTC | CASSLGGSNEQYF
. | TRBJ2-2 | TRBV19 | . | TGTGCCAGTAGTACGCGAGCACGAGCCGGGGAGCTGTTTTTT | CASSTRARAGELFF
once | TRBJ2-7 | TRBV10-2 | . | TGCGCCAGCGGGGTAGGTAACCCCCAGTCCTACGAGCAGTACTTC | CASGVGNPQSYEQYF
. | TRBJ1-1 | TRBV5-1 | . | TGCGCCAGCGCAGAGGGGAAACCGAACACTGAAGCTTTCTTT | CASAEGKPNTEAFF
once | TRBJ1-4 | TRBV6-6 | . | TGTGCCAGCAGTTACTCACAGGGCGCTAATGAAAAACTGTTTTTT | CASSYSQGANEKLFF
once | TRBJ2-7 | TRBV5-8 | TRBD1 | TGTGCCAGCAAAAGACAGGGTGGGTCCTACGAGCAGTACTTC | CASKRQGGSYEQYF
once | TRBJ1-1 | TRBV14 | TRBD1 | TGTGCCAGCAGCGTACAGGGGGGGAACACTGAAGCTTTCTTT | CASSVQGGNTEAFF
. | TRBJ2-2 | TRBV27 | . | TGTGCCAGCAGTTCTAGACGACTAGTCGGGGAGCTGTTTTTT | CASSSRRLVGELFF
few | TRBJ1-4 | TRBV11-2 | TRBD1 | TGTGCCAGCAGCTATGGACAGGGGTGGGTTGAAAAACTGTTTTTT | CASSYGQGWVEKLFF